The 32 T cell receptor beta chains below come from one sample, sequenced in a study of cytomegalovirus exposure and HLA in healthy donors. Profiled with immunoSEQ multiplex PCR; TCRdb holds only in-frame clones, not every one. The table lists about 330,000 clones, roughly 90% of them singletons. The material sequenced was PBMCs. All receptors come from a woman aged 25 to 39 in good health and CMV-seropositive.

This clone has just one count. J is TRBJ2-2 and V is TRBV7-9; no reliable D call. V lost 1 base to trimming and J lost 4 bases, with 13 bases between them. The germline gives CDR1 SEHNR, CDR2 FQNEAQ (reference sequence). The CDR3 is made up of 16 amino acids. CDR3 sequence: CASSLDQSLATGELFF. The CDR3 nucleotides are TGTGCCAGCAGCTTAGACCAAAGTCTGGCCACCGGGGAGCTGTTTTTT.

As regards this clone: The germline gene is not matched at one end of the junction; a read error may be the cause. The chain combines TRBV9 with TRBJ2-7, with D perhaps matching TRBD1 (6 bases). The germline gives CDR1 SGDLS, CDR2 YYNGEE. CDR3 length: 14 residues. The CDR3 region has the DNA TGTGCCAGCAGCGTAGCCGCACAGGGCAGGGAGTATAACTTC. Translation gives CASSVAAQGREYNF.

This clone was detected once. V usage is TRBV18 and J usage is TRBJ2-1; D is undetermined. V shed 4 bases and J shed 5 bases, with 9 bases lying between them. The CDR3 is 13 residues long. Germline CDR1 reads KGHSH; CDR2 reads LQKENI. The CDR3 loop is CASSLLLDNEQFF. The CDR3 bases are TGTGCCAGCTCACTACTTTTGGACAATGAGCAGTTCTTC.

V and J are TRBV11-2 and TRBJ2-7, with D hard to call. Trimming took off 1 base at V and 2 bases at J, with 18 bases between the two ends. The CDR3 is 17 amino acids. The germline CDR1 and CDR2 sequences are SGHAT and FQNNGV. The CDR3, as DNA: TGTGCCAGCAGCTTAGCTCCACACACTCCCTCCGCCTACGAGCAGTACTTC. This translates into CASSLAPHTPSAYEQYF.

The chain combines TRBV4-1 with TRBJ1-6; D remains unclear. V lost 4 bases to trimming and J lost 8 bases, with 21 bases between them. Germline-derived CDR1 and CDR2 are MGHRA and YSYEKL. CDR3 length equals 17 residues. Here the CDR3 reads CASSPLNVRGTDSPLHF. CDR3 nucleotide sequence: TGCGCCAGCAGCCCCCTCAACGTGCGCGGTACGGATTCACCCCTCCACTTT.

The V gene is TRBV19, the J gene TRBJ1-1, with 8 positions matching TRBD1. Germline assignment: CDR1 LNHDA and CDR2 SQIVND (reference sequence). The CDR3 is made up of 13 amino acids. Germline trimming cut 8 bases from V and 1 base from J; bases unmatched to any gene: 3. CDR3: CASDDRGNTEAFF. CDR3 DNA sequence: TGTGCCAGTGATGACAGGGGGAACACTGAAGCTTTCTTT.

This clone has just a few counts. The V call is TRBV7-3, the J call TRBJ2-2; D remains unclear. The CDR3 is 14 residues long. Germline V gives CDR1 SGHTA, CDR2 FQGTGA. V was trimmed by 2 bases and J by 5 bases, leaving 9 bases between them. CDR3: CASSLGQRTGELFF. The CDR3 nucleotides are TGTGCCAGCAGCTTAGGGCAGCGAACCGGGGAGCTGTTTTTT.

The CDR3, as DNA: TGCGCCAGCAGCCAACGCCTACAGGACGAGCAGTACTTC. Translation gives CASSQRLQDEQYF. V gene TRBV4-3 combines with J gene TRBJ2-7; TRBD1 might be the D (5 bases). This CDR3 contains 13 residues. Germline V CDR1 and CDR2: LGHNA, YSLEER. V was trimmed by 2 bases and J by 5 bases, leaving 10 bases between them.

This rearrangement joins TRBV7-7 to TRBJ2-5; TRBD1 matches at 8 bases. The J segment lost 1 base and the V segment lost 0 bases, leaving 4 bases of the junction unmatched. CDR1 and CDR2 from the germline V gene are SSHAT and FNYEAQ (reference sequence). This CDR3 region has 16 residues. As DNA, the CDR3 is TGTGCCAGCAGCTTAGCAGACAGGGGCTTCCAAGAGACCCAGTACTTC. Translation: CASSLADRGFQETQYF.

As concerns this clone: This may arise from a read error, as a much more abundant clone is one base away. This chain uses TRBV6-1 with TRBJ2-3, with a tentative D call TRBD1 (5 bases). The CDR3 is made up of 13 amino acids. V was clipped by 3 bases and J by 1 base, with 5 bases between them. Germline loops: CDR1 MNHNS, CDR2 SASEGT. CDR3 DNA sequence: TGTGCCAGCAGTGACAGGGGCACAGATACGCAGTATTTT. Translation gives CASSDRGTDTQYF.

The chain's CDR3 is CASSLRVGLSTDTQYF. The DNA of the CDR3 is TGTGCCAGCAGCTTAAGGGTCGGACTTAGCACAGATACGCAGTATTTT. The rearrangement joins TRBV7-3 to TRBJ2-3, with D possibly TRBD2 on 5 matching bases. The germline CDR1 and CDR2 sequences are SGHTA and FQGTGA. V gave up 1 base and J gave up 0 bases, with 11 bases separating them. CDR3 size: 16 residues.

This clone was picked up one time. V and J are TRBV15 and TRBJ2-7; D might be TRBD2 (5 bases). This CDR3 is built from 15 residues. V lost 3 bases and J 5 bases, leaving 17 bases between the germline ends. CDR1 is LNHNV and CDR2 is YYDKDF in the germline V gene (reference sequence). Here the CDR3 reads CATSSPYSGVDEQYF. The CDR3 nucleotides are TGTGCCACCAGCAGTCCCTACTCCGGGGTTGACGAGCAGTACTTC.

V gene TRBV30 combines with J gene TRBJ1-4; possible D gene TRBD1, 5 bases. V was shortened by 0 bases and J by 4 bases, with 24 bases between the two germline ends. The V gene's germline CDR1 is GTSNPN and CDR2 SVGIG (reference sequence). This CDR3 spans 19 amino acids. For the CDR3, the DNA is TGTGCCTGGAGTGTATCTCTCCGTCCGGGGCGTTCTTTTAATGAAAAACTGTTTTTT. Amino acid sequence: CAWSVSLRPGRSFNEKLFF.

This chain uses TRBV30 with TRBJ2-2; D possibly corresponds to TRBD1 (5 bases). The CDR3 totals 13 residues. V was trimmed by 4 bases and J by 4 bases, leaving 10 bases between them. CDR1 is GTSNPN and CDR2 is SVGIG in the germline V gene (reference sequence). The CDR3 DNA sequence: TGTGCCTGGAATGGGGCGGTCACCGGGGAGCTGTTTTTT. Amino acids: CAWNGAVTGELFF.

This clone was observed once. The V gene is TRBV6-5, the J gene TRBJ1-2; D perhaps matches TRBD1 (6 bases). The CDR3 totals 13 residues. Germline V gene lookup returns CDR1 MNHEY and CDR2 SVGAGI. V lost 0 bases and J 6 bases, leaving 8 bases between the germline ends. CDR3 DNA sequence: TGTGCCAGCAGTTACTCGAGACAGGATGGCTACACCTTC. It specifies CASSYSRQDGYTF.

This CDR3 is CASSLAFRVNTEAFF. CDR3 nucleotide sequence: TGTGCCAGCAGCTTGGCCTTCAGGGTGAACACTGAAGCTTTCTTT. The rearrangement joins TRBV5-6 to TRBJ1-1, with D perhaps TRBD1 (5 bases). Germline V CDR1 and CDR2: SGHDT, YYEEEE. The CDR3 is 15 amino acids. Trimming cost V 0 bases and J 0 bases, with 9 bases left between them.

The genes are TRBV29-1 and TRBJ2-5; 8 positions match TRBD1. Germline loops: CDR1 SQVTM, CDR2 ANQGSEA. Unmatched junction bases numbered 9, after V lost 7 bases and J lost 5 bases. The CDR3 is 13 amino acids. In nucleotides, the CDR3 is TGCAGCGCCTGGACAGGGTTAACGGAGACCCAGTACTTC. The encoded protein is CSAWTGLTETQYF.

The genes are TRBV7-9 and TRBJ2-7; D is unresolved. V was shortened by 2 bases and J by 2 bases, with 7 bases between the two germline ends. The CDR3 sequence is 13 residues long. CDR1 is SEHNR, CDR2 FQNEAQ, per germline (reference sequence). CDR3 bases: TGTGCCAGCAGCTTAAGTGGGCCCTACGAGCAGTACTTC. Translating it yields CASSLSGPYEQYF.

V gene TRBV6-5 combines with J gene TRBJ1-5; TRBD1 is a possible D gene (6 bases). The V gene lost 8 bases and the J gene lost 4 bases, with 12 bases spanning the gap. The germline V gene has CDR1 MNHEY and CDR2 SVGAGI. The CDR3 contains 13 residues. In DNA, the CDR3 is TGTGCCAGCCGAAAGGGGGGGAATCAGCCCCAGCATTTT. Its translation: CASRKGGNQPQHF.

This clone was counted a single time. The V call is TRBV9, the J call TRBJ1-5; D is ambiguous. Germline assignment: CDR1 SGDLS and CDR2 YYNGEE. This CDR3 spans 15 amino acids. V was clipped by 0 bases and J by 0 bases, with 7 bases between them. Here the CDR3 DNA reads TGTGCCAGCAGCGTAGAGGGAGCTAGCAATCAGCCCCAGCATTTT. Protein: CASSVEGASNQPQHF.

The chain joins TRBV7-2 to TRBJ1-2, with TRBD1 as a possible D gene (5 bases). Germline V gene sequence: CDR1 SGHTA, CDR2 FQGNSA. CDR3 size: 16 residues. V lost 4 bases to trimming and J lost 4 bases, with 19 bases between them. CDR3 in amino acids: CASSSGGGKTGYGYTF. CDR3 DNA sequence: TGTGCCAGCAGCTCCGGGGGGGGAAAGACGGGCTATGGCTACACCTTC.

The V and J genes are TRBV4-2 and TRBJ1-6; D call uncertain. CDR3 length: 13 residues. The V end was cut by 0 bases, the J end by 9 bases, with 6 bases between. The germline V gene has CDR1 LGHNA and CDR2 YNFKEQ. Here the CDR3 reads CASSQDNLSPLHF. In DNA form, the CDR3 reads TGTGCCAGCAGCCAAGATAACCTTTCACCCCTCCACTTT.

This rearrangement joins TRBV30 to TRBJ2-1, with TRBD2 identical over 13 bases. The CDR3 has 15 residues. Germline V CDR1 and CDR2: GTSNPN, SVGIG (reference sequence). The V gene end was trimmed by 1 base and the J gene end by 7 bases; junction bases not matched to a gene: 4. The DNA of the CDR3 is TGTGCCTGGAGTGATGGGACTAGCGGGGCAAATGAGCAGTTCTTC. Amino acids: CAWSDGTSGANEQFF.

The chain employs TRBV5-1 and TRBJ2-7; no clear D. Per germline, CDR1 SGHRS and CDR2 YFSETQ. V was clipped by 2 bases and J by 2 bases, with 8 bases between them. The CDR3 runs to 13 residues. DNA for the CDR3: TGCGCCAGCAGCTTTGATCAAACCTACGAGCAGTACTTC. Amino acids: CASSFDQTYEQYF.

The V gene is TRBV5-4, the J gene TRBJ2-3; D uncertain. Trimming cost V 0 bases and J 6 bases, with 8 bases left between them. The CDR3 is 13 amino acids. CDR1 SGHNT and CDR2 YYREEE come from the germline V gene (reference sequence). The CDR3 nucleotides are TGTGCCAGCAGCTTGGACTTAGGGGATACGCAGTATTTT. This gives the protein CASSLDLGDTQYF.

This sequence joins TRBV4-1 and TRBJ2-3; 7 bases match TRBD2. With V trimmed by 4 bases and J by 3 bases, 13 bases remained unmatched. Germline CDR1 reads MGHRA; CDR2 reads YSYEKL. There are 17 residues in the CDR3. The CDR3 region is CASSPTNSGLGTDTQYF. CDR3 bases: TGCGCCAGCAGCCCAACTAATAGCGGGTTGGGGACAGATACGCAGTATTTT.

The chain uses TRBV6-5 and TRBJ2-7; no firm D call. Between the trimmed V and J ends, which lost 4 bases and 5 bases, there was a span of 9 bases. Germline CDR1 and CDR2: MNHEY and SVGAGI. The CDR3 loop spans 12 amino acids. In DNA form, the CDR3 reads TGTGCCAGCAGTTCGGAGATGGACGAGCAGTACTTC. Its protein product is CASSSEMDEQYF.

This chain uses TRBV27 with TRBJ2-1, with 8 bases lining up with TRBD2. Germline V CDR1 and CDR2: MNHEY, SMNVEV (reference sequence). This CDR3 is 14 amino acids long. The V and J ends lost 5 bases and 7 bases, in that order; junction bases with no gene match: 7. This CDR3 reads CASSRVAGYNEQFF. The DNA for the CDR3 is TGTGCCAGCAGTAGGGTAGCGGGGTATAATGAGCAGTTCTTC.

The V and J genes are TRBV2 and TRBJ1-4; tentatively, D is TRBD1 (6 bases). V was clipped by 1 base and J by 5 bases, with 11 bases between them. This CDR3 contains 15 residues. Germline V gene lookup returns CDR1 SNHLY and CDR2 FYNNEI. This chain's CDR3 is CASSEDTGSNEKLFF. In nucleotides, the CDR3 is TGTGCCAGCAGTGAAGACACAGGGAGCAATGAAAAACTGTTTTTT.

J is TRBJ2-3 and V is TRBV29-1, with 8 positions matching TRBD2. This CDR3 has 13 residues. CDR1 is SQVTM and CDR2 is ANQGSEA in the germline V gene. V gave up 5 bases and J gave up 5 bases; unmatched junction bases: 6. The DNA for the CDR3 is TGCAGCGTTAAGGCGGGAGGTATAGATACGCAGTATTTT. It translates to CSVKAGGIDTQYF.

This chain joins TRBV4-3 and TRBJ1-5; D remains unclear. CDR1 and CDR2 (germline): LGHNA, YSLEER. The CDR3 runs 15 residues. V lost 4 bases and J 3 bases, leaving 13 bases between the germline ends. Written as DNA, the CDR3 is TGCGCCAGCAGCCTCAGCTGGGAAAACAATCAGCCCCAGCATTTT. Protein sequence: CASSLSWENNQPQHF.

The chain has TRBV19 and TRBJ1-5; D may be TRBD1 (5 bases). CDR1 and CDR2 from the germline V gene are LNHDA and SQIVND (reference sequence). CDR3 length: 14 amino acids. V lost 3 bases and J 6 bases, leaving 12 bases between the germline ends. In DNA, the CDR3 is TGTGCCAGTAGTATCTGGGGGGACGGTCAGCCCCAGCATTTT. Protein sequence: CASSIWGDGQPQHF.